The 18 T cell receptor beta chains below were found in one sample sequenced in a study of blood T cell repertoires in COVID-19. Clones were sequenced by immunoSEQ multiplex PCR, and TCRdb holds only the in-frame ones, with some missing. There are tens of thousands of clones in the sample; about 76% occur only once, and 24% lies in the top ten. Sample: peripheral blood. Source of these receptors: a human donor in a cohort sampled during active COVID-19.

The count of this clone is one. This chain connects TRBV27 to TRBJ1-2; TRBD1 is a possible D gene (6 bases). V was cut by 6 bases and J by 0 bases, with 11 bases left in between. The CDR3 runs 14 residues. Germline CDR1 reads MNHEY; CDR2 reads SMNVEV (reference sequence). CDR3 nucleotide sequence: TGTGCCAGCAGACAGGGTGGGACTAACTATGGCTACACCTTC. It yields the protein CASRQGGTNYGYTF.

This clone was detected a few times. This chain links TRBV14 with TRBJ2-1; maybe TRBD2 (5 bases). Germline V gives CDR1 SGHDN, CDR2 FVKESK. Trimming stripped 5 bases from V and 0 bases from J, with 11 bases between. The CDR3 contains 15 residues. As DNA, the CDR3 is TGTGCCAGCAGCGAGGTAGGGAGCTCCTACAATGAGCAGTTCTTC. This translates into CASSEVGSSYNEQFF.

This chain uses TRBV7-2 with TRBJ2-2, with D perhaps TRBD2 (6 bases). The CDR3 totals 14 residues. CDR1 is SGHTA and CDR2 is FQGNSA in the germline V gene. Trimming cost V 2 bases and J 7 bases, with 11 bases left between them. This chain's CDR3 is CASSLWRGGGELFF. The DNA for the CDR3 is TGTGCCAGCAGCTTATGGCGGGGTGGCGGGGAGCTGTTTTTT.

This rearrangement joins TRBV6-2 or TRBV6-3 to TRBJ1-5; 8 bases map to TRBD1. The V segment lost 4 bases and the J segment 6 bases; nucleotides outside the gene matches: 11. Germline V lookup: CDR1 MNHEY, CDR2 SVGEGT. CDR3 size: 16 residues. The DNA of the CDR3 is TGTGCCAGCAGTTCTCCCGGACAGGGAGCGGCTCAGCCCCAGCATTTT. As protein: CASSSPGQGAAQPQHF.

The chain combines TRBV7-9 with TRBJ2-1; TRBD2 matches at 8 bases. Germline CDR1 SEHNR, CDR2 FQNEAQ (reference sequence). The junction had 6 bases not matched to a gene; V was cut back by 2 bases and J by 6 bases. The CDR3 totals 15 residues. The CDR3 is CASSLRAGDINEQFF. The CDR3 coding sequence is TGTGCCAGCAGCTTAAGAGCGGGAGATATCAATGAGCAGTTCTTC.

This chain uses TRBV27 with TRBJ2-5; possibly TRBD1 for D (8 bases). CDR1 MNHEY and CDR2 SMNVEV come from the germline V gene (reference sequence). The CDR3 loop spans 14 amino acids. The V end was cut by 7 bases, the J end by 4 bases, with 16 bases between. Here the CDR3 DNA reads TGTGCCAGCAACCCGACAGGGGAGGGAGAGACCCAGTACTTC. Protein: CASNPTGEGETQYF.

The DNA for the CDR3 is TGTGCCAGCAGCCAACGGGGTTACACAGATACGCAGTATTTT. It codes for CASSQRGYTDTQYF. The chain links TRBV7-9 to TRBJ2-3; tentative D call: TRBD2 (5 bases). This CDR3 comprises 14 residues. Trimming left V 5 bases short and J 2 bases short, with 11 bases between. CDR1 SEHNR and CDR2 FQNEAQ come from the germline V gene (reference sequence).

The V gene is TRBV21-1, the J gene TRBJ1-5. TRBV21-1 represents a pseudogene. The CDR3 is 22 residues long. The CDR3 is CASSKTKGGRGTSGTANQPQHF. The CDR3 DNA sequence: TGTGCCAGCAGCAAGACTAAGGGGGGGAGGGGGACCTCCGGGACTGCCAATCAGCCCCAGCATTTT.

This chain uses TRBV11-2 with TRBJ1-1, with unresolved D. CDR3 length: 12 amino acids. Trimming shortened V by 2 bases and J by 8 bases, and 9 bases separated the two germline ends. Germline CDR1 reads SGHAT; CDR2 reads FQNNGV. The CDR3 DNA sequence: TGTGCCAGCAGCTTAAACCAGGCGGAAGCTTTCTTT. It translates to CASSLNQAEAFF.

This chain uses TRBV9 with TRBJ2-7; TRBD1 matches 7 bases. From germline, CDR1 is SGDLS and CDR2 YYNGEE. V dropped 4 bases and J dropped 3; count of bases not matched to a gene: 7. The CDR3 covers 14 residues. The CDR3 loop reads CASSPRDSNYEQYF. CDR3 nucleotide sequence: TGTGCCAGCAGCCCCCGGGACAGCAACTACGAGCAGTACTTC.

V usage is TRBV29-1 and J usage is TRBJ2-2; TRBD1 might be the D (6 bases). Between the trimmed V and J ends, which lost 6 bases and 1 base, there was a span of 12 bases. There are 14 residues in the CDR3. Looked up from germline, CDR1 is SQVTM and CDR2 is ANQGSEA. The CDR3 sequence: CSVLGAWNTGELFF. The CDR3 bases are TGCAGCGTCCTGGGGGCTTGGAACACCGGGGAGCTGTTTTTT.

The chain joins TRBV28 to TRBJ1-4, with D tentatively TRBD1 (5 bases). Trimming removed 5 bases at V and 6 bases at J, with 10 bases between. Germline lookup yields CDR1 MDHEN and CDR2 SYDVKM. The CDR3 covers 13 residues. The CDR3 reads CASSGGWDEKLFF. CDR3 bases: TGTGCCAGCAGTGGGGGGTGGGATGAAAAACTGTTTTTT.

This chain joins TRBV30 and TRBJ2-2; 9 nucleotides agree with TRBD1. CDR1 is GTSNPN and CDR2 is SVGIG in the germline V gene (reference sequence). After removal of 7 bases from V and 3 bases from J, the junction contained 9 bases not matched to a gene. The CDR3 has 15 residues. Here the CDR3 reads CALLQGAFDTGELFF. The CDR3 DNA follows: TGTGCCTTACTACAGGGGGCGTTTGACACCGGGGAGCTGTTTTTT.

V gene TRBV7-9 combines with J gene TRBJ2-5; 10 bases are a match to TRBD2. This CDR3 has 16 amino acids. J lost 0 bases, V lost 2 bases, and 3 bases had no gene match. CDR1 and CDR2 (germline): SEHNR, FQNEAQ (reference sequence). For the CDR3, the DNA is TGTGCCAGCAGCTTATTTGGGACTAGCGACCAAGAGACCCAGTACTTC. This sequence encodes CASSLFGTSDQETQYF.

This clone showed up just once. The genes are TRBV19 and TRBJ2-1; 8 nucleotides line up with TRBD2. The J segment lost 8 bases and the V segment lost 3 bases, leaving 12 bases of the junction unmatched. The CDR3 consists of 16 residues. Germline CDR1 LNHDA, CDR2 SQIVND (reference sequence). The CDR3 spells CASSILASGSPYEQFF. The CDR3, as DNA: TGTGCCAGTAGTATTCTGGCCAGCGGGAGTCCCTATGAGCAGTTCTTC.

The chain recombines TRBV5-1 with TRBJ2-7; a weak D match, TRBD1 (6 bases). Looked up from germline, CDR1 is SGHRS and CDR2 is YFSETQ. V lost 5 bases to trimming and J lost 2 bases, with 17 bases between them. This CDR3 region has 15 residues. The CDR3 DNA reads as TGCGCCAGCAGGGCTTCCTTCGGGACAACCTACGAGCAGTACTTC. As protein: CASRASFGTTYEQYF. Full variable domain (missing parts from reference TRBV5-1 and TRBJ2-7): KAGVTQTPRYLIKTRGQQVTLSCSPISGHRSVSWYQQTPGQGLQFLFEYFSETQRNKGNFPGRFSGRQFSNSRSEMNVSTLELGDSALYLCASRASFGTTYEQYFGPGTRLTVT.

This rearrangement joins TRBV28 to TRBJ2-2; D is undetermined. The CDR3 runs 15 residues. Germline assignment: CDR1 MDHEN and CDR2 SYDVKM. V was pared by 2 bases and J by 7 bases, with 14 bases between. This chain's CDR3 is CASSLGQDSDGELFF. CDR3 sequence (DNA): TGTGCCAGCAGTTTAGGTCAGGATTCGGACGGGGAGCTGTTTTTT.

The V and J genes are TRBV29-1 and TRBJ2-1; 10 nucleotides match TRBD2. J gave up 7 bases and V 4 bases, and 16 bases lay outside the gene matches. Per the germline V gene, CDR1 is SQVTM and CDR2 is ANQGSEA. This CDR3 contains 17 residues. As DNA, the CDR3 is TGCAGCGTTGGACAACACCTTGGAGCGGGAGGGAGTAATGAGCAGTTCTTC. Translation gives CSVGQHLGAGGSNEQFF.